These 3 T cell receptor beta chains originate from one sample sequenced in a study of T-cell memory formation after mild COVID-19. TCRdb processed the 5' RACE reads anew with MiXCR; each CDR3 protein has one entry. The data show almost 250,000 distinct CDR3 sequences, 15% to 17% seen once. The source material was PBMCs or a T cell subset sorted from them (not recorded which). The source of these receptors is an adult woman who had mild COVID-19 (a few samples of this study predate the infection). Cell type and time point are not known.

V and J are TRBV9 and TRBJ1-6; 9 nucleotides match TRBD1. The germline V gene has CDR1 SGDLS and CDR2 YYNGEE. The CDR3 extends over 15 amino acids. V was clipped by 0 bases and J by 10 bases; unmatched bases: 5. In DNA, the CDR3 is TGTGCCAGCAGCGTAGAAGGACAGGGGTACTCACCCCTCCACTTT. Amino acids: CASSVEGQGYSPLHF.

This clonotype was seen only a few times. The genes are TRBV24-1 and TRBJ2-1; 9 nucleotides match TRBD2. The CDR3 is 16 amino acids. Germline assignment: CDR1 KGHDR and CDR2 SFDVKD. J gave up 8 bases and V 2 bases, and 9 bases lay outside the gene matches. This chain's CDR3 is CATSDSSGRSHYEQFF. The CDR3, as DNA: TGTGCCACCAGTGATTCGAGCGGGAGGTCGCATTATGAGCAGTTCTTC.

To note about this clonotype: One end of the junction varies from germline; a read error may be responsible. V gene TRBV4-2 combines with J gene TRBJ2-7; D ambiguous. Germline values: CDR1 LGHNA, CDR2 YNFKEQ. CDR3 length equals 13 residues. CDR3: CASSQDRMVELYF. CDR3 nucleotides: TGTGCCAGCAGCCAAGATAGGATGGTGGAGCTGTACTTC.